The rows below give T cell receptor beta chains drawn from one sample of a study of T cells in localized non-small cell lung cancer. Measured with immunoSEQ multiplex PCR; TCRdb has only the in-frame clones, and not every one. The profile shows some 72,000 clones, about 83% of them singletons. This sample comprised peripheral blood, obtained before any cancer treatment. The receptors were sampled from a man aged 40 to 69 with stage I lung adenocarcinoma. CDR3s include the opening cysteine and the closing phenylalanine or tryptophan. A D gene is named only where the DNA matches it firmly. The listing skips clone size in some rows; elsewhere it reads once, few, many or a size class.

j_call: TRBJ2-2
d_call: NA
v_call: TRBV7-2
clone_size: NA
cdr3_length: 16
cdr3_nt: TGTGCCAGCAGCTTAGCGAGCTACCTAAGCCCCGGGGAGCTGTTTTTT
cdr3_aa: CASSLASYLSPGELFF

j_call: TRBJ1-2
d_call: NA
v_call: TRBV27
clone_size: NA
cdr3_length: 13
cdr3_nt: TGTGCCAGCAGTTTTGGGCGGGACTATGGCTACACCTTC
cdr3_aa: CASSFGRDYGYTF

j_call: TRBJ2-7
d_call: TRBD1
v_call: TRBV6-6
clone_size: NA
cdr3_length: 15
cdr3_nt: TGTGCCAGCAGTTACTCCCGGACAGGGGGCAACGAGCAGTACTTC
cdr3_aa: CASSYSRTGGNEQYF

j_call: TRBJ1-2
d_call: NA
v_call: TRBV19
clone_size: NA
cdr3_length: 17
cdr3_nt: TGTGCCAGTAGTACCTCGTATCCAGACAACCCCGGCTATGGCTACACCTTC
cdr3_aa: CASSTSYPDNPGYGYTF

j_call: TRBJ2-1
d_call: NA
v_call: TRBV7-8
clone_size: few
cdr3_length: 16
cdr3_nt: TGTGCCAGCAGAGAGGGGCAGGCCAATACCTACAATGAGCAGTTCTTC
cdr3_aa: CASREGQANTYNEQFF

j_call: TRBJ2-1
d_call: TRBD1
v_call: TRBV9
clone_size: NA
cdr3_length: 16
cdr3_nt: TGTGCCAGCAGCGCAGGAGGGACAGGGGGTTCGTGGGAGCAGTTCTTC
cdr3_aa: CASSAGGTGGSWEQFF

j_call: TRBJ1-2
d_call: TRBD1
v_call: TRBV7-9
clone_size: NA
cdr3_length: 16
cdr3_nt: TGTGCCAGCAGCTTTTTTGGGCAGGGGGCCGTTGATGGCTACACCTTC
cdr3_aa: CASSFFGQGAVDGYTF

j_call: TRBJ2-7
d_call: TRBD1
v_call: TRBV28
clone_size: NA
cdr3_length: 14
cdr3_nt: TGTGCCAGCAGCACCGGACAGGGGGCCTACGAGCAGTACTTC
cdr3_aa: CASSTGQGAYEQYF

j_call: TRBJ1-2
d_call: TRBD1
v_call: TRBV11-1
clone_size: NA
cdr3_length: 17
cdr3_nt: TGTGCCAGCAGCTACCGACAGGGAAGCCAGTTCAACTATGGCTACACCTTC
cdr3_aa: CASSYRQGSQFNYGYTF

j_call: TRBJ2-1
d_call: NA
v_call: TRBV7-2
clone_size: NA
cdr3_length: 15
cdr3_nt: TGTGCCAGCAGTGTGGTGGCCCTCTCCTACAATGAGCAGTTCTTC
cdr3_aa: CASSVVALSYNEQFF

j_call: TRBJ2-2
d_call: NA
v_call: TRBV29-1
clone_size: NA
cdr3_length: 14
cdr3_nt: TGCAGCGTCCGGGACATCTCGAACACCGGGGAGCTGTTTTTT
cdr3_aa: CSVRDISNTGELFF

j_call: TRBJ1-2
d_call: TRBD1
v_call: TRBV5-6
clone_size: NA
cdr3_length: 13
cdr3_nt: TGTGCCAGCCAGCCGGACAGGGCCTATGGCTACACCTTC
cdr3_aa: CASQPDRAYGYTF

j_call: TRBJ2-5
d_call: NA
v_call: TRBV19
clone_size: NA
cdr3_length: 14
cdr3_nt: TGTGCCAGTAGTTTGCACCAAGCCCAAGAGACCCAGTACTTC
cdr3_aa: CASSLHQAQETQYF